This section outlines one T cell receptor beta chain sequence together with its context. This entry comes from a study of control samples from healthy donors and cancer patients. The germline V gene has CDR1 GTSNPN and CDR2 SVGIG (reference sequence). The CDR3 is 12 residues long. V was cut by 0 bases and J by 11 bases, with 13 bases left in between. Assay used: immunoSEQ multiplex PCR; TCRdb lists only in-frame clones, some missing. The data show approximately 90,000 clones, about nine tenths seen once. The TCR sequence derives from a woman in her 70s in good health. The sequenced material came from blood. The chain uses TRBV30 and TRBJ1-1; D remains unclear. The CDR3 DNA is TGTGCCTGGAGTGTATCGGCAGGAGACGCTTTCTTT. Its translation is CAWSVSAGDAFF. Together with reference TRBV30 and TRBJ1-1, the CDR3 gives the full variable domain: SQTIHQWPATLVQPVGSPLSLECTVEGTSNPNLYWYRQAAGRGLQLLFYSVGIGQISSEVPQNLSASRPQDRQFILSSKKLLLSDSGFYLCAWSVSAGDAFFGQGTRLTVV.